This TCR beta chain was captured in a study of cytomegalovirus exposure and HLA in healthy donors. Overall study findings and caveats: A later analysis revealed that TCR association rates differed between HLA loci, peaking at DRB1 and bottoming out at HLA-C. Later findings reportedly placed an Asian-associated ancestry cluster below the approximately 670-donor mean for N-insertions. A further, later analysis showed that HLA-associated TCR beta chains (compared with equally common others) were more clonally expanded.

With regard to this clone: Its antigen is undetermined.

The PCR employed 60 Vbeta primers together with 13 Jbeta primers. Method: immunoSEQ multiplex PCR; TCRdb's copy keeps in-frame clones and lacks some. The sample holds around 280,000 clones, roughly 90% seen once. Trimming cost V 4 bases and J 5 bases; bases outside gene matches: 13. The CDR3 runs 16 residues. The germline gives CDR1 SQVTM, CDR2 ANQGSEA. The material sequenced was PBMCs. This receptor was identified in a woman between 18 and 29 years old in good health and CMV-seronegative. The rearrangement joins TRBV29-1 to TRBJ1-2, with 10 bases matching TRBD1. CDR3 nucleotide sequence: TGCAGCGTTGCGTCGGTTAGGGGACAGGGGTTTTATGGCTACACCTTC. Translating gives CSVASVRGQGFYGYTF. Looking up the rest from reference TRBV29-1 and TRBJ1-2 gives the full variable domain: SAVISQKPSRDICQRGTSLTIQCQVDSQVTMMFWYRQQPGQSLTLIATANQGSEATYESGFVIDKFPISRPNLTFSTLTVSNMSPEDSSIYLCSVASVRGQGFYGYTFGSGTRLTVV.